The 27 T cell receptor beta chains below were found in one sample sequenced in a study of blood T cell repertoires in COVID-19. Produced via immunoSEQ multiplex PCR; TCRdb's table is partial and in-frame only. The data show 15,000 to 20,000 clones, 85% seen once. Sequenced material: peripheral blood. These receptors were collected from a man older than 75 with acute or convalescent COVID-19.

V gene TRBV9 combines with J gene TRBJ2-7; D remains unclear. Germline V lookup: CDR1 SGDLS, CDR2 YYNGEE. Trimming shortened V by 0 bases and J by 6 bases, and 13 bases separated the two germline ends. The CDR3 has 14 residues. The CDR3 is CASSVAPVRSEQYF. CDR3 nucleotides: TGTGCCAGCAGCGTAGCCCCTGTAAGGAGCGAGCAGTACTTC.

The chain couples TRBV18 to TRBJ2-7; a weak D match, TRBD2 (5 bases). The CDR3 is 14 residues long. Germline lookup yields CDR1 KGHSH and CDR2 LQKENI. V lost 6 bases to trimming and J lost 5 bases, with 17 bases between them. The CDR3 DNA reads TGTGCCAGCTCGCAAGGGTTAGGGAGCGACGAGCAGTACTTC. Protein: CASSQGLGSDEQYF.

The CDR3 nucleotides are TGTGCCTGGGTCCGGCAGGCTCTAAACACCATATATTTT. This encodes CAWVRQALNTIYF. The V and J genes are TRBV30 and TRBJ1-3; D call uncertain. V lost 5 bases and J lost 6, with 14 bases in between. CDR1 is GTSNPN, CDR2 SVGIG, per germline (reference sequence). There are 13 residues in the CDR3.

The chain joins TRBV7-3 to TRBJ1-2; possible D gene TRBD1, 6 bases. The CDR3 is 16 amino acids. Deletions cut 4 bases from V and 4 bases from J, with 19 bases between. Germline V gene data show CDR1 as SGHTA and CDR2 as FQGTGA. CDR3 region: CASSSGPGTPSYGYTF. CDR3 coding DNA: TGTGCCAGCAGCTCAGGCCCCGGGACACCGAGCTATGGCTACACCTTC.

The chain links TRBV15 to TRBJ2-1, with 16 nucleotides matching TRBD2. Germline CDR1 LNHNV, CDR2 YYDKDF (reference sequence). The CDR3 is 17 residues long. V was clipped by 3 bases and J by 5 bases; unmatched bases: 4. The chain's CDR3 is CATSRGTSGGAHNEQFF. The CDR3 DNA is TGTGCCACCAGCAGGGGGACTAGCGGGGGGGCCCACAATGAGCAGTTCTTC.

This clone occurred a few times. This sequence joins TRBV6-6 and TRBJ2-5; D is perhaps TRBD1 (5 bases). The CDR3 runs to 15 residues. Trimming removed 5 bases from V and 4 bases from J, with 17 bases in between. Germline V gene data show CDR1 as MNHNY and CDR2 as SVGAGI (reference sequence). CDR3 nucleotides: TGTGCCAGCAGTGTGGACACGGGTACGGGAGAGACCCAGTACTTC. It translates to CASSVDTGTGETQYF.

This clone was detected only once. This sequence joins TRBV5-1 and TRBJ1-1; TRBD1 aligns across 7 bases. This CDR3 is built from 14 residues. Germline V gene sequence: CDR1 SGHRS, CDR2 YFSETQ. J was trimmed by 11 bases and V by 4 bases; bases with no gene match: 14. CDR3 sequence: CASSRDRSYHGAFF. Here the CDR3 DNA reads TGCGCCAGCAGCCGGGACAGATCTTATCATGGGGCTTTCTTT.

J is TRBJ2-1 and V is TRBV5-1; D call uncertain. The germline V and J ends were trimmed by 6 bases and 6 bases, with 22 bases remaining between them. Germline V gene lookup returns CDR1 SGHRS and CDR2 YFSETQ. This CDR3 has 16 residues. CDR3 loop: CASTFGDSSVGNEQFF. The CDR3 DNA reads as TGCGCCAGCACCTTTGGTGACTCCTCGGTTGGCAATGAGCAGTTCTTC.

The chain combines TRBV29-1 with TRBJ2-1, with D perhaps matching TRBD2 (5 bases). Germline V lookup: CDR1 SQVTM, CDR2 ANQGSEA. V was shortened by 7 bases and J by 5 bases, with 15 bases between the two germline ends. The CDR3 is 13 residues long. The CDR3 region has the DNA TGCAGCGGCCAACCGGGGTCCCACAATGAGCAGTTCTTC. The encoded protein is CSGQPGSHNEQFF.

The J gene is TRBJ2-5, the V gene TRBV6-2 or TRBV6-3, with no clear D. Germline CDR1 MNHEY, CDR2 SVGEGT. CDR3 length: 14 amino acids. V lost 2 bases and J 7 bases, leaving 14 bases between the germline ends. The CDR3 sequence is CASSYDGSSGTQYF. CDR3 sequence (DNA): TGTGCCAGCAGTTACGACGGCTCATCAGGGACCCAGTACTTC.

The V call is TRBV7-3, the J call TRBJ1-2; 10 positions agree with TRBD1. From germline, CDR1 is SGHTA and CDR2 FQGTGA. Losses at the gene ends were 3 bases for V and 7 bases for J; bases not matched to a gene: 2. The CDR3 has 13 residues. The chain's CDR3 is CASSFRQGAGYTF. CDR3 sequence (DNA): TGTGCCAGCAGCTTCCGACAGGGGGCTGGCTACACCTTC.

This rearrangement joins TRBV15 to TRBJ1-6; D gene ambiguous. Germline values: CDR1 LNHNV, CDR2 YYDKDF (reference sequence). Trimming took 1 base from V and 10 from J, leaving 8 bases between them. The CDR3 has 13 amino acids. CDR3 bases: TGTGCCACCAGCAGAGTCGGGAACTCACCCCTCCACTTT. It is translated as CATSRVGNSPLHF.

V gene TRBV7-2 combines with J gene TRBJ1-3; TRBD1 matches at 7 bases. V shed 5 bases and J 4 bases; nucleotides not matched to a gene: 5. Germline CDR1 SGHTA, CDR2 FQGNSA. The CDR3 spans 14 residues. The CDR3 region is CASSDRASGNTIYF. Here the CDR3 DNA reads TGTGCCAGCAGCGACAGGGCGTCCGGAAACACCATATATTTT.

The chain links TRBV28 to TRBJ1-1, with TRBD1 matching 9 bases. This CDR3 is 13 amino acids long. The ends lost 10 bases at V and 3 bases at J; junction bases unmatched: 6. Germline V gene data show CDR1 as MDHEN and CDR2 as SYDVKM. For the CDR3, the DNA is TGTGCCATCGGTTGGGACAGGGACACTGAAGCTTTCTTT. Translation: CAIGWDRDTEAFF.

The chain joins TRBV29-1 to TRBJ1-2; 8 bases match TRBD1. V shed 7 bases and J 7 bases; nucleotides not matched to a gene: 8. Per the germline V gene, CDR1 is SQVTM and CDR2 is ANQGSEA. The CDR3 is 12 amino acids. CDR3: CSGPTGTGGYTF. In DNA, the CDR3 is TGCAGCGGACCAACCGGGACAGGTGGCTACACCTTC.

The chain's CDR3 is CASSLDPSVSEQFF. The CDR3 DNA reads as TGTGCCAGCAGCTTAGACCCTAGCGTGTCGGAGCAGTTCTTC. This chain connects TRBV7-2 to TRBJ2-1; the D gene is possibly TRBD2 (6 bases). Germline lookup yields CDR1 SGHTA and CDR2 FQGNSA. V lost 1 base to trimming and J lost 10 bases, with 14 bases between them. The CDR3 is made up of 14 amino acids.

The chain recombines TRBV11-2 with TRBJ2-4; 10 bases are shared with TRBD1. This CDR3 has 17 residues. V was pared by 1 base and J by 6 bases, with 9 bases of the junction left unmatched. Germline-derived CDR1 and CDR2 are SGHAT and FQNNGV. CDR3 DNA: TGTGCCAGCAGCTTAGGCGGGACAGGGGCGATCCCAAACATTCAGTACTTC. It yields the protein CASSLGGTGAIPNIQYF.

This clone was counted a single time. This CDR3 is CASSFSRQDYGYTF. The CDR3 bases are TGTGCCAGCAGTTTCTCGAGACAGGACTATGGCTACACCTTC. The chain employs TRBV28 and TRBJ1-2, with D perhaps TRBD1 (6 bases). CDR1 and CDR2 from the germline V gene are MDHEN and SYDVKM. Trimming removed 3 bases at V and 3 bases at J, with 11 bases between. The CDR3 runs to 14 residues.

This chain uses TRBV7-2 with TRBJ2-7, with 9 bases aligning to TRBD2. V lost 5 bases, J lost 0 bases, and 5 bases stayed unmatched. Germline CDR1 SGHTA, CDR2 FQGNSA. This CDR3 spans 15 amino acids. CDR3 sequence reads: CASSLSSGVSYEQYF. The CDR3, as DNA: TGTGCCAGCAGCCTTTCTAGCGGGGTCTCCTACGAGCAGTACTTC.

The chain has TRBV6-2 or TRBV6-3 and TRBJ1-5; D gene uncertain. V was shortened by 7 bases and J by 3 bases, with 13 bases between the two germline ends. The CDR3 spans 14 residues. CDR1 is MNHEY and CDR2 is SVGEGT in the germline V gene. CDR3 coding DNA: TGTGCCAGCACCCCGGGCCGGCTCAATCAGCCCCAGCATTTT. It yields the protein CASTPGRLNQPQHF.

This chain joins TRBV6-5 and TRBJ1-1; maybe TRBD1 (5 bases). The CDR3 is 14 amino acids. Germline-derived CDR1 and CDR2 are MNHEY and SVGAGI. Trimming pared 1 base from V and 3 bases from J, leaving 9 bases between. CDR3 nucleotide sequence: TGTGCCAGCAGTTACTTGGGGGGTCACACTGAAGCTTTCTTT. Its translation: CASSYLGGHTEAFF.

This clone came up a few times. CDR3 in amino acids: CASNTQGRYGYTF. The CDR3, as DNA: TGTGCCAGTAATACCCAGGGCCGTTATGGCTACACCTTC. The chain links TRBV19 to TRBJ1-2, with D possibly TRBD1 on 5 matching bases. CDR3 length equals 13 residues. Between the trimmed V and J ends, which lost 7 bases and 5 bases, there was a span of 14 bases. Germline V gene sequence: CDR1 LNHDA, CDR2 SQIVND (reference sequence).

This clone was found a few times. This chain connects TRBV18 to TRBJ2-2; D is perhaps TRBD1 (6 bases). Germline assignment: CDR1 KGHSH and CDR2 LQKENI. Trimming removed 4 bases from V and 3 bases from J, with 9 bases in between. This CDR3 is 14 amino acids long. CDR3 protein: CASSRSGDTGELFF. The CDR3 DNA reads TGTGCCAGCTCACGATCAGGGGACACCGGGGAGCTGTTTTTT.

This clone was seen more than once but under ten times. The J gene is TRBJ2-7, the V gene TRBV13; TRBD1 is a possible D gene (6 bases). V shed 0 bases and J shed 3 bases, with 30 bases lying between them. Germline CDR1 is PRHDT and CDR2 is FYEKMQ (reference sequence). This CDR3 contains 21 residues. The CDR3 reads CASSLGVPGVPTTRAFYEQYF. The CDR3 bases are TGTGCCAGCAGCTTAGGGGTCCCAGGGGTTCCTACCACTCGGGCTTTCTACGAGCAGTACTTC.

V usage is TRBV9 and J usage is TRBJ2-3, with D possibly matching TRBD2 (6 bases). Germline V lookup: CDR1 SGDLS, CDR2 YYNGEE. V was trimmed by 4 bases and J by 2 bases, leaving 20 bases between them. This CDR3 comprises 17 residues. CDR3 bases: TGTGCCAGCAGCCTCCCGGGTCGCGGGGATATCACAGATACGCAGTATTTT. It encodes CASSLPGRGDITDTQYF.

The CDR3 loop is CASMRGLNYGYTF. The CDR3 DNA reads TGTGCCAGCATGCGGGGCTTAAACTATGGCTACACCTTC. The chain is built from TRBV2 and TRBJ1-2; D is perhaps TRBD1 (5 bases). CDR1 and CDR2 (germline): SNHLY, FYNNEI. This CDR3 has 13 amino acids. Trimming removed 7 bases at V and 2 bases at J, with 11 bases between. The complete variable domain, with remaining parts taken from reference TRBV2 and TRBJ1-2, reads EPEVTQTPSHQVTQMGQEVILRCVPISNHLYFYWYRQILGQKVEFLVSFYNNEISEKSEIFDDQFSVERPDGSNFTLKIRSTKLEDSAMYFCASMRGLNYGYTFGSGTRLTVV.

This rearrangement joins TRBV2 to TRBJ1-4; D not certain. The CDR3 runs to 13 residues. With 2 bases removed from V and 7 bases from J, the gap between germline ends came to 8 bases. Germline V gene data show CDR1 as SNHLY and CDR2 as FYNNEI. Here the CDR3 reads CASSEFQSEKLFF. As DNA, the CDR3 is TGTGCCAGCAGTGAATTCCAGTCTGAAAAACTGTTTTTT. Full variable domain (rest looked up from reference TRBV2 and TRBJ1-4): EPEVTQTPSHQVTQMGQEVILRCVPISNHLYFYWYRQILGQKVEFLVSFYNNEISEKSEIFDDQFSVERPDGSNFTLKIRSTKLEDSAMYFCASSEFQSEKLFFGSGTQLSVL.